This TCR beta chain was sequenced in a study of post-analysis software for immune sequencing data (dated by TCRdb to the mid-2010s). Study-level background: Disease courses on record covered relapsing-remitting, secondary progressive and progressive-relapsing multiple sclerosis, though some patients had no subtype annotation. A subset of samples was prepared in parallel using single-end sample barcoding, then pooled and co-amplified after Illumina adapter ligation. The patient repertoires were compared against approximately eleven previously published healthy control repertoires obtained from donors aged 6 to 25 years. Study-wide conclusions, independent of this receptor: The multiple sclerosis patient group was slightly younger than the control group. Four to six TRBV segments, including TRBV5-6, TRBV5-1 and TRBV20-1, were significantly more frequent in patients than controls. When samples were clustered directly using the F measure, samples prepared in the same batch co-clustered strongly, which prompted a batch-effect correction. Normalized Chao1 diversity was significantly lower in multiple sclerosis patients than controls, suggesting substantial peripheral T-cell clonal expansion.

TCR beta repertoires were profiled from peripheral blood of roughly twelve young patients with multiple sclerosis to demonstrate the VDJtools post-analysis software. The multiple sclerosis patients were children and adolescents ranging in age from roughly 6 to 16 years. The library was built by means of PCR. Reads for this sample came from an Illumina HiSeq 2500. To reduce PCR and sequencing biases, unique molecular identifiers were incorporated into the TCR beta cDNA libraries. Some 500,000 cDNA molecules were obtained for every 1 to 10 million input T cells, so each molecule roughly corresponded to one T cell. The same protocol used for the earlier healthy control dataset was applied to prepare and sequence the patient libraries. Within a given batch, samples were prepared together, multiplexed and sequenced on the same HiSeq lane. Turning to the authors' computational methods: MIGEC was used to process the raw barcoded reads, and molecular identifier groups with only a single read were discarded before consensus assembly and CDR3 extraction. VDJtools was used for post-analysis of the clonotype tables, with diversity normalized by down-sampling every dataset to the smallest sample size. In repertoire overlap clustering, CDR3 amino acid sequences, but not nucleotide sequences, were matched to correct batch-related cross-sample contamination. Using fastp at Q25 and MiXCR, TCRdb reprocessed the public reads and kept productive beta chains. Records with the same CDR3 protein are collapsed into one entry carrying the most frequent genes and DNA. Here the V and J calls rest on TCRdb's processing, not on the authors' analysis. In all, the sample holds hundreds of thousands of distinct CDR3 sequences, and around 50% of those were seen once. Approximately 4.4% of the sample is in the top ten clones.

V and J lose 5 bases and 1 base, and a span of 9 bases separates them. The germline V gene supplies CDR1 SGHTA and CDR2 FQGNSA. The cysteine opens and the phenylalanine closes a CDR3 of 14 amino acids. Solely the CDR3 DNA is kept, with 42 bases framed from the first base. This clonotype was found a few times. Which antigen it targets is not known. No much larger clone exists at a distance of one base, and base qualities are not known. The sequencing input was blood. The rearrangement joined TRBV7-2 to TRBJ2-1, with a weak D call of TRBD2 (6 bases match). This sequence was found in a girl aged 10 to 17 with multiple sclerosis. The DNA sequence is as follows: TGTGCCAGCAGCCCTAGCGCGTCCTACAATGAGCAGTTCTTC. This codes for CASSPSASYNEQFF.